Listed below are T cell receptor beta chains from one sample, sequenced in a study of blood T cell repertoires in COVID-19. The repertoire was sequenced with immunoSEQ multiplex PCR; TCRdb's copy has only in-frame clones and lacks some. Of approximately 470,000 clones detected, 87% appear once; the ten largest clones hold roughly 0.72%. Sequenced input: PBMCs or T cells enriched from blood (not recorded which). Source of these receptors: a young woman who had recovered from COVID-19. Both conserved end residues are part of each CDR3. The order of the fields is D gene, CDR3 length, clone size, V gene, J gene, CDR3 DNA, CDR3 protein. The D gene is left open where the match is weak. Not every row has a clone size; where given, it reads once, few, many or a size class.

-	14	-	TRBV27	TRBJ1-1	TGTGCCAGCAGTCAAGCCAGGTTGAGCACTGAAGCTTTCTTT	CASSQARLSTEAFF
-	13	-	TRBV2	TRBJ1-6	TGTGCCAGCAGTTATACAGGGAATTCACCCCTCCACTTT	CASSYTGNSPLHF
-	14	-	TRBV19	TRBJ1-2	TGTGCCAGTAGTATCAAACCCGGTAACTATGGCTACACCTTC	CASSIKPGNYGYTF
-	17	-	TRBV5-1	TRBJ1-1	TGCGCCAGCAGCTTGGACGCGGTGGTTAGGAAAGGTAGCGAAGCTTTCTTT	CASSLDAVVRKGSEAFF
-	14	once	TRBV5-4	TRBJ1-3	TGTGCCAGCAGCTTGGCAGGGGCAGGAAACACCATATATTTT	CASSLAGAGNTIYF
-	13	-	TRBV2	TRBJ1-5	TGTGCCAGCGCAAGGGGCAGCAATCAGCCCCAGCATTTT	CASARGSNQPQHF
TRBD2	16	-	TRBV10-2	TRBJ2-6	TGCGCCAGCGTTGGGGGAGGGAAAAGAGGGGCCAACGTCCTGACTTTC	CASVGGGKRGANVLTF
-	14	few	TRBV2	TRBJ1-6	TGTGCCAGCAGTGGGGGGGGACCGGATTCACCCCTCCACTTT	CASSGGGPDSPLHF
-	14	-	TRBV11-2	TRBJ2-7	TGTGCCAGCAGCACCCCCACAGACTCCTACGAGCAGTACTTC	CASSTPTDSYEQYF
-	13	-	TRBV5-1	TRBJ2-7	TGCGCCAGCAGCTCTAAATCAGGGAACGAGCAGTACTTC	CASSSKSGNEQYF
-	13	-	TRBV19	TRBJ1-1	TGTGCCAGTAGTATTTCCATGAACACTGAAGCTTTCTTT	CASSISMNTEAFF
-	13	-	TRBV5-1	TRBJ1-5	TGCGCCAGCAGCTTGGGTCCAAATCAGCCCCAGCATTTT	CASSLGPNQPQHF
-	16	once	TRBV4-2	TRBJ1-2	TGTGCCAGCAGCCAAGATTTGGCGGGAGCTAACTATGGCTACACCTTC	CASSQDLAGANYGYTF
-	14	few	TRBV5-4	TRBJ1-5	TGTGCCAGCAGCTTTACCCAGGTCAATCAGCCCCAGCATTTT	CASSFTQVNQPQHF
-	19	once	TRBV27	TRBJ1-4	TGTGCCAGCAGTACCATAACCCCCCGGAGGAGGGAGGAAGATGAAAAACTGTTTTTT	CASSTITPRRREEDEKLFF
-	15	-	TRBV28	TRBJ1-1	TGTGCCAGCAGTTTTAATATTGGGGGCTTAACTGAAGCTTTCTTT	CASSFNIGGLTEAFF
TRBD2	16	-	TRBV3-1/TRBV3-2	TRBJ2-3	TGTGCCAGCAGCCGGACTAGCGGGGGCCTCACAGATACGCAGTATTTT	CASSRTSGGLTDTQYF
-	14	few	TRBV5-1	TRBJ1-2	TGCGCCAGCAGCGTGACAGGCGGCGCCTATGGCTACACCTTC	CASSVTGGAYGYTF
-	13	-	TRBV19	TRBJ2-7	TGTGCCAGTAGTATAGATCAGGATGACGAGCAGTACTTC	CASSIDQDDEQYF
-	12	-	TRBV6-5	TRBJ2-5	TGTGCCAGCGCAACCCGGGGGGAGACCCAGTACTTC	CASATRGETQYF
TRBD1	15	-	TRBV18	TRBJ2-1	TGTGCCAGCTCCCCCGGGACAGGGCTATACAATGAGCAGTTCTTC	CASSPGTGLYNEQFF
-	15	-	TRBV5-1	TRBJ1-1	TGCGCCAGCAGCTTTGACGGGGCCGGGGGAACTGAAGCTTTCTTT	CASSFDGAGGTEAFF
TRBD1	16	-	TRBV24-1	TRBJ2-1	TGTGCCACCAGTGACTCCGGGACAGGGGGGATATATGAGCAGTTCTTC	CATSDSGTGGIYEQFF
-	15	few	TRBV4-1	TRBJ2-7	TGCGCCAGCAGCCAAGATGTAGGAGTCTCCTACGAGCAGTACTTC	CASSQDVGVSYEQYF
-	16	once	TRBV19	TRBJ2-2	TGTGCCAGTAGTATAGGGACAGAACTGAACACCGGGGAGCTGTTTTTT	CASSIGTELNTGELFF
-	17	-	TRBV19	TRBJ1-3	TGTGCCAGTACCTCATCTCTAGGAACGACCGCTGGAAACACCATATATTTT	CASTSSLGTTAGNTIYF
TRBD1	14	-	TRBV19	TRBJ1-1	TGTGCCAGTAGTATGACAGGGGGCGCGGGCGAAGCTTTCTTT	CASSMTGGAGEAFF
TRBD1	12	once	TRBV6-1	TRBJ1-2	TGTGCCAGCAGTCTTGACAGGGATGGCTACACCTTC	CASSLDRDGYTF
-	13	-	TRBV28	TRBJ1-1	TGTGCCAGCAGTTCACTAGATCACACTGAAGCTTTCTTT	CASSSLDHTEAFF
TRBD1	15	-	TRBV6-5	TRBJ1-2	TGTGCCAGCAGCGACAGGGCCGGTGGGGACTATGGCTACACCTTC	CASSDRAGGDYGYTF
TRBD1	15	-	TRBV11-2	TRBJ2-1	TGTGCCAGCAGCTTAAGCAGGGGGATATACAATGAGCAGTTCTTC	CASSLSRGIYNEQFF
TRBD2	20	-	TRBV5-1	TRBJ2-2	TGCGCCAGCAGCCCGTTGGCGACGGACCGCGGCGGGGGTTTTGCCGGGGAGCTGTTTTTT	CASSPLATDRGGGFAGELFF
TRBD1	22	-	TRBV4-1	TRBJ2-1	TGCGCCAGCAGCCTACCCCACCTCGAACCGGACAGGTCGAACCCTACCTACAATGAGCAGTTCTTC	CASSLPHLEPDRSNPTYNEQFF
TRBD1	14	once	TRBV2	TRBJ1-1	TGTGCCAGCTCGGGACAGGGAGTGAACACTGAAGCTTTCTTT	CASSGQGVNTEAFF
-	17	-	TRBV2	TRBJ1-3	TGTGCCAGCACCCAGGTGCGTCTGACGGCTCCCCAAAACACCATATATTTT	CASTQVRLTAPQNTIYF
TRBD2	13	-	TRBV10-3	TRBJ2-1	TGTGCCACCGGGACTAGCGGGGAAAATGAGCAGTTCTTC	CATGTSGENEQFF
TRBD1	13	-	TRBV2	TRBJ1-1	TGTGCCAGCAACAGGGGCCGGGGCACTGAAGCTTTCTTT	CASNRGRGTEAFF
TRBD1	13	-	TRBV7-2	TRBJ1-4	TGTGCCAGCAGTCTCAGGGGGGATGAAAAACTGTTTTTT	CASSLRGDEKLFF
TRBD1	13	-	TRBV6-5	TRBJ1-2	TGTGCCAGCAGCCGGACAGGGCTCAATGGCTACACCTTC	CASSRTGLNGYTF
-	15	-	TRBV19	TRBJ2-1	TGTGCCAGTAGTACGAACAGGGCCTACTACAATGAGCAGTTCTTC	CASSTNRAYYNEQFF
TRBD2	13	-	TRBV12-3/TRBV12-4	TRBJ2-5	TGTGCCAGCAGTTTAATGGGGGGGGAGACCCAGTACTTC	CASSLMGGETQYF
TRBD1	13	-	TRBV28	TRBJ2-7	TGTGCCAGCAGTTCCTCGACAGGGTTCGAGCAGTACTTC	CASSSSTGFEQYF
-	15	-	TRBV11-2	TRBJ2-3	TGTGCCAGCAGCTTAGGACTCGCGGGTCGCGATACGCAGTATTTT	CASSLGLAGRDTQYF
TRBD1	18	-	TRBV7-7	TRBJ1-5	TGTGCCAGCAGCTCCCGGACAGGGAGGGCTAATAGCAATCAGCCCCAGCATTTT	CASSSRTGRANSNQPQHF
TRBD1	18	-	TRBV5-1	TRBJ2-6	TGCGCCAGCAGCCGACAGACAGGGGGCGATACTGGGGCCAACGTCCTGACTTTC	CASSRQTGGDTGANVLTF
TRBD1	19	-	TRBV2	TRBJ1-4	TGTGCCAGCAGTGACGACAGGACAGGGGGCGGAACAACTAATGAAAAACTGTTTTTT	CASSDDRTGGGTTNEKLFF
TRBD1	14	few	TRBV28	TRBJ1-2	TGTGCCAGCAGTTCGGGACAGCAACTCTATGGCTACACCTTC	CASSSGQQLYGYTF
TRBD2	15	-	TRBV5-1	TRBJ2-3	TGCGCCAGCAGCCCCCAGCGGGGAGACACAGATACGCAGTATTTT	CASSPQRGDTDTQYF
-	16	-	TRBV28	TRBJ1-3	TGTGCCAGCAGGCCTCCGGGGGGAAGGCTTAAAAACACCATATATTTT	CASRPPGGRLKNTIYF
TRBD1	15	-	TRBV9	TRBJ2-1	TGTGCCAGCAGCGTAGACGGGACAGGAGGCAATGAGCAGTTCTTC	CASSVDGTGGNEQFF
-	13	-	TRBV6-5	TRBJ2-7	TGTGCCAGCAGTCCTAACAGGGAAAGGGAGCAGTACTTC	CASSPNREREQYF
TRBD1	15	-	TRBV6-1	TRBJ1-3	TGTGCCAGCAGTGAAGAAAACAGGGGAGGAAACACCATATATTTT	CASSEENRGGNTIYF